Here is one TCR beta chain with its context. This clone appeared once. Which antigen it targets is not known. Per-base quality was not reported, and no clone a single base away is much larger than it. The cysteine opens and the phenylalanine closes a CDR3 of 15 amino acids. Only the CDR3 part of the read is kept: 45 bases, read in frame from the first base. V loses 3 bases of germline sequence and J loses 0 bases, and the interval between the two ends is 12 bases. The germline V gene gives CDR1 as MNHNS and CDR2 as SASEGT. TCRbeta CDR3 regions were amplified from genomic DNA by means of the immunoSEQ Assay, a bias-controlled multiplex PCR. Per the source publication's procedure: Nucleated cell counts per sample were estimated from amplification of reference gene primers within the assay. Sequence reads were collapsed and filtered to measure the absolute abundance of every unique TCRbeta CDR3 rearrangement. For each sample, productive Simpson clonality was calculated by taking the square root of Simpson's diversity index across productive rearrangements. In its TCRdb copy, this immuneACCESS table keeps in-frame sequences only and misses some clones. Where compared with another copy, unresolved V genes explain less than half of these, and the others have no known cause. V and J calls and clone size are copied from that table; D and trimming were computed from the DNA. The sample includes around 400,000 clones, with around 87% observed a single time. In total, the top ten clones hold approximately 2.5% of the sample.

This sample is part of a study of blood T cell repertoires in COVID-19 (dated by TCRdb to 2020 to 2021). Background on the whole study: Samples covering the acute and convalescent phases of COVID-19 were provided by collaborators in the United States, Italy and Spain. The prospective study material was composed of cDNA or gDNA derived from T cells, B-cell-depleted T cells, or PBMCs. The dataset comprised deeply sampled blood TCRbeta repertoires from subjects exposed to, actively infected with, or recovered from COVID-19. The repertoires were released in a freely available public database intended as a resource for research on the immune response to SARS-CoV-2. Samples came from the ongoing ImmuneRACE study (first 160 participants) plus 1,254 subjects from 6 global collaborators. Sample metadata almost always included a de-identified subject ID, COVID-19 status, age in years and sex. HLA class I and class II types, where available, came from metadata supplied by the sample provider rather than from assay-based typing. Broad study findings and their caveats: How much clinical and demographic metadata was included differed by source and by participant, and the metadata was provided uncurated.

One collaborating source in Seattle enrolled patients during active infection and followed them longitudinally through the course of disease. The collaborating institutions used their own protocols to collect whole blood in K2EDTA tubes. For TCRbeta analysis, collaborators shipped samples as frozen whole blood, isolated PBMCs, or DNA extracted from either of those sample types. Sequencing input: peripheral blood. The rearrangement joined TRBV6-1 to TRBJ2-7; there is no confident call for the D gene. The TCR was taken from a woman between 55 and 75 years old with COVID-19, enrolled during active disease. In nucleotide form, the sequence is TGTGCCAGCAGTGACGGGTCTTACACCTCCTACGAGCAGTACTTC. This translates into CASSDGSYTSYEQYF.